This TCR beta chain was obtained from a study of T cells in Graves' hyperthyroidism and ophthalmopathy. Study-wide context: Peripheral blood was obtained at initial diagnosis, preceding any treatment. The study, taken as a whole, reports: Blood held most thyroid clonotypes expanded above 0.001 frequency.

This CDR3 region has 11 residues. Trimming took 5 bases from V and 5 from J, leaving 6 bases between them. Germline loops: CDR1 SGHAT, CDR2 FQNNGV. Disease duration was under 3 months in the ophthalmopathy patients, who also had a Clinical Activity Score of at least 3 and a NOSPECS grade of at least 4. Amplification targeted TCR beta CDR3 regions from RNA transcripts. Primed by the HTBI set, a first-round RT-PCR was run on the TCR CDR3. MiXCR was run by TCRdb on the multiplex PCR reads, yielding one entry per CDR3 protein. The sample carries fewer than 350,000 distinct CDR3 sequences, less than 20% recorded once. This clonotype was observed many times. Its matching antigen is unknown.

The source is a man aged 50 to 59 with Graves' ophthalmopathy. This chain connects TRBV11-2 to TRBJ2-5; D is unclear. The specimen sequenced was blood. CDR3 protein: CASSRVETQYF. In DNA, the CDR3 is TGTGCCAGCAGCCGGGTGGAGACCCAGTACTTC.